Below, 17 T cell receptor beta chains from the same sample are listed, as sequenced in a study of cytomegalovirus exposure and HLA in healthy donors. 13 Jbeta primers and 60 Vbeta primers were used for the PCR. TCRdb keeps only in-frame clones here, not all; method: immunoSEQ multiplex PCR. The sample table sets out 110,000 to 150,000 clones. Sequencing used PBMCs. Receptor source: a male donor in good health and CMV-seronegative.

The chain links TRBV4-1 to TRBJ1-5, with D unresolved. There are 14 residues in the CDR3. V lost 1 base, J lost 3 bases, and 7 bases lay in between. Germline lookup yields CDR1 MGHRA and CDR2 YSYEKL. CDR3 region: CASSQGHFNQPQHF. Here the CDR3 DNA reads TGCGCCAGCAGCCAAGGACATTTCAATCAGCCCCAGCATTTT.

The rearrangement joins TRBV7-3 to TRBJ1-1; 8 bases line up with TRBD1. CDR3 size: 14 residues. The germline V gene has CDR1 SGHTA and CDR2 FQGTGA. V was clipped by 5 bases and J by 3 bases; unmatched bases: 5. This chain's CDR3 is CASSRQGRDTEAFF. The CDR3 DNA sequence: TGTGCCAGCAGCAGACAGGGGCGCGACACTGAAGCTTTCTTT.

This chain joins TRBV7-8 and TRBJ1-4; no reliable D call. The ends were cut back, 7 bases at V and 4 bases at J, with 13 bases in the middle. CDR1 is SGHVS, CDR2 FQNEAQ, per germline. This CDR3 contains 14 residues. The CDR3 loop is CASNVRGNNEKLFF. The CDR3 nucleotides read TGTGCCAGCAATGTAAGAGGGAATAATGAAAAACTGTTTTTT.

V gene TRBV21-1 combines with J gene TRBJ2-1; TRBD2, as called in the table, went unchecked against the DNA. TRBV21-1 is classified as a pseudogene. The CDR3 contains 10 residues. The CDR3 spells CASRRNEQFF. The CDR3 bases are TGTGCCAGCAGGAGGAATGAGCAGTTCTTC.

The chain uses TRBV28 and TRBJ2-7, with D hard to call. The CDR3 covers 13 residues. V dropped 5 bases and J dropped 0 bases, with 8 bases sitting between them. In germline, CDR1 is MDHEN, CDR2 SYDVKM. The DNA of the CDR3 is TGTGCCAGCAGTGTCCCCTCCTCCTACGAGCAGTACTTC. Encoded protein: CASSVPSSYEQYF.

The CDR3 spells CASSLRTGTAGGYTF. The CDR3 DNA follows: TGTGCCAGCAGCTTACGGACAGGCACTGCGGGTGGCTACACCTTC. The V and J genes are TRBV11-2 and TRBJ1-2; 7 nucleotides align to TRBD1. The germline V gene has CDR1 SGHAT and CDR2 FQNNGV. The CDR3 is made up of 15 amino acids. Germline trimming cut 2 bases from V and 7 bases from J; bases unmatched to any gene: 10.

The chain links TRBV2 to TRBJ2-7, with D tentatively TRBD1 (5 bases). V was clipped by 10 bases and J by 2 bases, with 18 bases between them. The CDR3 length is 14 residues. Germline CDR1 reads SNHLY; CDR2 reads FYNNEI. The CDR3 DNA reads TGTGCCACCACCCTGACAGAGAAACCCTACGAGCAGTACTTC. This translates into CATTLTEKPYEQYF.

This chain uses TRBV7-6 with TRBJ1-1; 7 bases match TRBD1. Germline V gene sequence: CDR1 SGHVS, CDR2 FNYEAQ. The CDR3 consists of 14 residues. With 3 bases clipped from V and 2 bases from J, the junction kept 3 bases outside the gene matches. The CDR3 is CASSLRQGNTEAFF. CDR3 coding DNA: TGTGCCAGCAGCTTGAGACAGGGCAACACTGAAGCTTTCTTT.

The V gene is TRBV29-1, the J gene TRBJ2-7; 7 bases align to TRBD1. The length of the CDR3 is 14 residues. Trimming removed 6 bases from V and 0 bases from J; junction bases left unmatched: 8. Looked up from germline, CDR1 is SQVTM and CDR2 is ANQGSEA. CDR3 coding DNA: TGCAGCGTCTCCGGGACAGCCTCCTCCTACGAGCAGTACTTC. Protein: CSVSGTASSYEQYF.

The chain recombines TRBV4-2 with TRBJ1-2; 8 bases map to TRBD1. Germline CDR1 and CDR2: LGHNA and YNFKEQ. This CDR3 has 15 residues. Germline trimming cut 2 bases from V and 7 bases from J; bases unmatched to any gene: 9. This CDR3 is CASSQRADRDGGYTF. The CDR3 DNA reads as TGTGCCAGCAGCCAAAGGGCGGACAGGGACGGTGGCTACACCTTC.

The chain has TRBV6-1 and TRBJ1-5; D gene unclear. The length of the CDR3 is 16 residues. The V and J ends lost 1 base and 5 bases respectively, with 15 bases between them. In germline, CDR1 is MNHNS, CDR2 SASEGT. CDR3 bases: TGTGCCAGCAGTGAAGGCCCCTTCTGGAGGGATCAGCCCCAGCATTTT. Translated, it gives CASSEGPFWRDQPQHF.

The chain recombines TRBV15 with TRBJ1-5; D gene ambiguous. This CDR3 spans 15 amino acids. Trimming removed 0 bases from V and 3 bases from J, with 9 bases in between. Germline CDR1 and CDR2: LNHNV and YYDKDF (reference sequence). The CDR3 is CATSRDRRANQPQHF. The CDR3 DNA is TGTGCCACCAGCAGAGATAGGAGGGCCAATCAGCCCCAGCATTTT.

The CDR3 here is CASSLYGENQPQHF. For the CDR3, the DNA is TGTGCCAGCAGCTTATACGGAGAAAATCAGCCCCAGCATTTT. The rearrangement links TRBV7-9 to TRBJ1-5; D gene unclear. V was shortened by 2 bases and J by 4 bases, with 9 bases between the two germline ends. Germline V gene lookup returns CDR1 SEHNR and CDR2 FQNEAQ (reference sequence). CDR3 length: 14 amino acids.

V and J are TRBV21-1 and TRBJ1-5; no DNA check was done on the table's D call, TRBD1. TRBV21-1 is shown as a pseudogene. The CDR3 consists of 17 residues. DNA for the CDR3: TGTGCCAGCTTCCTGACAGGGAGCTTAAGTAGCAATCAGCCCCAGCATTTT. It specifies CASFLTGSLSSNQPQHF.

V is TRBV29-1 and J is TRBJ2-6; 10 bases agree with TRBD1. V trimming: 5 bases; J trimming: 0 bases; junction bases outside the gene matches: 4. This CDR3 is 16 amino acids long. In germline, CDR1 is SQVTM, CDR2 ANQGSEA. For the CDR3, the DNA is TGCAGCGTTCGGGACAGGGGACTCTCTGGGGCCAACGTCCTGACTTTC. This gives the protein CSVRDRGLSGANVLTF.

V is TRBV6-5 and J is TRBJ1-2, with D uncertain. This CDR3 spans 15 amino acids. The V end was cut by 4 bases, the J end by 4 bases, with 16 bases between. Per the germline V gene, CDR1 is MNHEY and CDR2 is SVGAGI. CDR3 amino acids: CASSSLILPGYGYTF. The CDR3 DNA follows: TGTGCCAGCAGTTCCCTAATCCTTCCGGGCTATGGCTACACCTTC.

The CDR3 reads CASSPKTGAYGYTF. CDR3 DNA sequence: TGTGCCAGCTCACCTAAGACAGGGGCTTATGGCTACACCTTC. This chain joins TRBV18 and TRBJ1-2, with 8 bases that match TRBD1. The CDR3 extends over 14 amino acids. V shed 3 bases, J shed 5 bases, and the junction held 5 bases outside the gene matches. CDR1 is KGHSH and CDR2 is LQKENI in the germline V gene.